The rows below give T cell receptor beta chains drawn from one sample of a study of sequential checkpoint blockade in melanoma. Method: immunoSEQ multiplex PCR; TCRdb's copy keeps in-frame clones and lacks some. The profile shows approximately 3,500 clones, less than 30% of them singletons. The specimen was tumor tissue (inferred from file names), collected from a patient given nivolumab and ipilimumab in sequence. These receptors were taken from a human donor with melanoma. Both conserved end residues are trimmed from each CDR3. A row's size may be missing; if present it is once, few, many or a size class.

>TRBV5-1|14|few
ASSSNTGTGRETQY
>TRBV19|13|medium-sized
ASSGRGAPNYGYT
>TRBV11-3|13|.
ASSPLRGGPGELF
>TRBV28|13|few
ASYQGIAGANVLT
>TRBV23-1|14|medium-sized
ASSQALGLIAGEAF
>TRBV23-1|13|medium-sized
ASSHGTHQSTEAF
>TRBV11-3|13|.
ASIGGGVVGNTIY
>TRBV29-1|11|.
SVTRQGPDTQY
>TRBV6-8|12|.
ASSDMVPGLEQF
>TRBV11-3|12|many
ASSLGTGDGTQY
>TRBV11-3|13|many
ASSWDTANTGELF
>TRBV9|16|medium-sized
ASSVGPGLAGGKETQY
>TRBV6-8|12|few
ASSPAISYNEQF
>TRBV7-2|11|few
ASSSGTTYEQY
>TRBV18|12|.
ASSGPGQGGTQY
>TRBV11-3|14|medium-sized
ASSSGGLADKNIQY
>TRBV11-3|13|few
ASSPGWVVTDTQY
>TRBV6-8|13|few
AISDPPKTRETQY
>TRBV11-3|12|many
ASSRADSPETQY
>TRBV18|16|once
ASSPTEGLGGFGETQY
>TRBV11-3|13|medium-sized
ASSVPGLSYNEQF
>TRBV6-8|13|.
ASRVGWGLPDEQY
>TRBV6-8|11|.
ASSAERGEKLF
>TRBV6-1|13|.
ASSEGQGPHYGYT
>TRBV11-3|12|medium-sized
ASSLRGSNNEQF
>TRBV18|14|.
ASSPEGTGGTDTQY
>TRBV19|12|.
ASSLDRAPYEQY